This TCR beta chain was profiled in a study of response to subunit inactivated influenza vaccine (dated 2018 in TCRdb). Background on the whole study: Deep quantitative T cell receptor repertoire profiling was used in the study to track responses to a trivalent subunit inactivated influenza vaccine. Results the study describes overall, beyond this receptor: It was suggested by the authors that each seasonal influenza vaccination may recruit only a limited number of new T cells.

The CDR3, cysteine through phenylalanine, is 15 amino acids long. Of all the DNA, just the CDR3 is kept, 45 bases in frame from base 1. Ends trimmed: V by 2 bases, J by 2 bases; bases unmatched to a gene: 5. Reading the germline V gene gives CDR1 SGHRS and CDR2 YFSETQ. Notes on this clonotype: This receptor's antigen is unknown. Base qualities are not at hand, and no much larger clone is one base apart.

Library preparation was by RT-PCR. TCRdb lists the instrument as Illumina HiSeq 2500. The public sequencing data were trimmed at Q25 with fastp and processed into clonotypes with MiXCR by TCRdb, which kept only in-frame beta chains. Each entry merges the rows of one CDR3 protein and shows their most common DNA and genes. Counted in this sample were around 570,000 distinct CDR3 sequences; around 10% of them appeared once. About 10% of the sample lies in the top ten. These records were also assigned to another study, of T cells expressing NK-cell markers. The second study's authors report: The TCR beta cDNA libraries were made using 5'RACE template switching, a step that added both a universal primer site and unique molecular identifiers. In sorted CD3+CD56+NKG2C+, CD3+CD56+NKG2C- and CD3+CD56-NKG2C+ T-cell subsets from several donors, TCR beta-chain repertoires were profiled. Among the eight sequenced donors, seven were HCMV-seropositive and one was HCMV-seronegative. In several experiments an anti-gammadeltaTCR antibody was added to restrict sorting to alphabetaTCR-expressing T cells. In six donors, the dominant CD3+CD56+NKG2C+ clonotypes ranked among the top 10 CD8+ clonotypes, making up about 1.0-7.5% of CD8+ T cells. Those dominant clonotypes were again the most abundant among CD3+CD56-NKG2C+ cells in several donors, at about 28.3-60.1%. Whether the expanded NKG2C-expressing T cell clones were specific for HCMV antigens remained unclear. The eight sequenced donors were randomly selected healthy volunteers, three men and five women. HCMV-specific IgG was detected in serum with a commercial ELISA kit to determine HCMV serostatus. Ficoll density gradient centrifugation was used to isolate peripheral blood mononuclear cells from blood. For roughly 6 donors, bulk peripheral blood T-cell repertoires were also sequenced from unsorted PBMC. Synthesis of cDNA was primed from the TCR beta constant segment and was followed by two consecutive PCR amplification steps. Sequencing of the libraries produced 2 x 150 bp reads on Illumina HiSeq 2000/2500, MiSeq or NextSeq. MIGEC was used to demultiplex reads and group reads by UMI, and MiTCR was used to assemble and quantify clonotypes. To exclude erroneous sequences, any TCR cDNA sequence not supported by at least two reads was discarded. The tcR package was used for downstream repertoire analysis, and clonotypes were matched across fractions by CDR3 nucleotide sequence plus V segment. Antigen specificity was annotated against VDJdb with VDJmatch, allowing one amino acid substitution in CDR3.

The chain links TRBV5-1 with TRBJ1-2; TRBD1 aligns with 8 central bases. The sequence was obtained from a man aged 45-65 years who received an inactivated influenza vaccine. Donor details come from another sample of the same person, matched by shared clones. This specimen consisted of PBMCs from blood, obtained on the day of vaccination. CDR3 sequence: CASSFRTGTNYGYTF. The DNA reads TGCGCCAGCAGCTTTCGGACAGGGACAAACTATGGCTACACCTTC.